Below are 18 T cell receptor beta chains sequenced from a single sample in a study of CD8 T cells in ankylosing spondylitis. Whole-study results and caveats: What seemed typical of ankylosing spondylitis blood was a TCR beta motif built from roughly 8 highly homologous variants.

These receptors' targets are unknown. TCRdb redid the calling of the 5' RACE reads with MiXCR, one entry per CDR3 protein. The sample records some 800,000 distinct CDR3 sequences, roughly 12% being singletons. The sequenced material came from blood, either unsorted or a sorted T cell fraction (not recorded which). The receptors were sampled from a male donor with ankylosing spondylitis.

This clonotype was counted between two and nine times. This chain links TRBV7-2 with TRBJ2-3, with unresolved D. Between the trimmed V and J ends, which lost 0 bases and 2 bases, there was a span of 9 bases. The CDR3 covers 15 residues. Germline V gene data show CDR1 as SGHTA and CDR2 as FQGNSA. CDR3 residues: CASSLAIHLTDTQYF. The CDR3 DNA sequence: TGTGCCAGCAGCTTAGCTATTCATCTCACAGATACGCAGTATTTT.

The genes are TRBV4-2 and TRBJ2-1, with D perhaps TRBD2 (8 bases). The CDR3 runs to 16 residues. V shed 4 bases and J shed 9 bases, with 22 bases lying between them. CDR1 is LGHNA and CDR2 is YNFKEQ in the germline V gene. The CDR3 sequence is CASSRGGREPGGEQFF. CDR3 coding DNA: TGTGCCAGCAGCCGCGGGGGGCGGGAGCCAGGGGGTGAGCAGTTCTTC.

This clonotype appeared a few times. V is TRBV4-3 and J is TRBJ2-3; D may correspond to TRBD1 or TRBD2 (5 bases each). Trimming left V 2 bases short and J 3 bases short, with 15 bases between. CDR1 is LGHNA, CDR2 YSLEER, per germline. This CDR3 is 16 amino acids long. The CDR3 DNA follows: TGCGCCAGCAGCCAATTTGGGGGAACTCCGACAGATACGCAGTATTTT. Translated, it gives CASSQFGGTPTDTQYF.

This clonotype occurred many times. Here the CDR3 reads CSARWGWETQYF. CDR3 coding DNA: TGCAGCGCCCGGTGGGGGTGGGAGACCCAGTACTTC. The chain carries TRBV29-1 and TRBJ2-5; D tentatively fits TRBD1 or TRBD2 (5 bases each). CDR1 is SQVTM and CDR2 is ANQGSEA in the germline V gene. This CDR3 is 12 amino acids long. V shed 7 bases and J shed 5 bases, with 14 bases lying between them.

The chain carries TRBV12-3 or TRBV12-4 and TRBJ2-5, with TRBD2 matching over 14 bases. The CDR3 is made up of 15 amino acids. V lost 10 bases to trimming and J lost 4 bases; unmatched junction nucleotides: 8. The CDR3, as DNA: TGTGCCACCAAAGGGACTAGCGGGGGAGTAGAGACCCAGTACTTC. This sequence encodes CATKGTSGGVETQYF.

In its sample, this clonotype was seen a few times. This sequence joins TRBV6-2 or TRBV6-3 and TRBJ1-5, with D perhaps matching TRBD1 (6 bases). This CDR3 comprises 14 residues. The V gene's germline CDR1 is MNHEY and CDR2 SVGEGT. V was clipped by 5 bases and J by 1 base, with 9 bases between them. This chain's CDR3 is CASSDRTSNQPQHF. CDR3 DNA sequence: TGTGCCAGCAGTGACAGGACGAGCAATCAGCCCCAGCATTTT.

Comments on this clonotype: An end of the junction differs from the germline gene, which may be a read error. The genes are TRBV4-2 and TRBJ2-5; no definite D call. Germline assignment: CDR1 LGHNA and CDR2 YNFKEQ. CDR3 length: 13 residues. As DNA, the CDR3 is TGTGCCAGCAGCCAATTACAATCAGAGACCCTGTACTTC. Residues: CASSQLQSETLYF.

This clonotype occurred a few times. The chain uses TRBV6-2 or TRBV6-3 and TRBJ2-1; no definite D call. The CDR3 runs to 15 residues. CDR1 is MNHEY and CDR2 is SVGEGT in the germline V gene. V lost 5 bases, J lost 2 bases, and 13 bases lay in between. The DNA for the CDR3 is TGTGCCAGCAGTGCCCAGGAGCCTACCTACAATGAGCAGTTCTTC. Protein sequence: CASSAQEPTYNEQFF.

DNA of the CDR3: TGTGCCAGCAGTGAAAGAGGGGTCTATGGCTACACCTTC. Encoded protein: CASSERGVYGYTF. The V and J genes are TRBV6-1 and TRBJ1-2; possibly TRBD1 for D (5 bases). Looked up from germline, CDR1 is MNHNS and CDR2 is SASEGT. This CDR3 is 13 amino acids long. Trimming pared 2 bases from V and 4 bases from J, leaving 8 bases between.

This clonotype came up many times. The genes are TRBV20-1 and TRBJ1-1; D remains unclear. V lost 7 bases and J lost 0, with 12 bases in between. There are 13 residues in the CDR3. Germline CDR1 is DFQATT and CDR2 is SNEGSKA (reference sequence). The CDR3 sequence: CSGKTPMNTEAFF. The CDR3 bases are TGCAGTGGAAAAACCCCCATGAACACTGAAGCTTTCTTT.

This clonotype occurred a few times. J is TRBJ1-4 and V is TRBV20-1; the match to TRBD1 covers 8 bases. CDR3 length: 14 residues. In germline, CDR1 is DFQATT, CDR2 SNEGSKA (reference sequence). Trimming took 5 bases from V and 8 from J; bases not matched to a gene: 10. The CDR3 here is CSAFYPGTGEKLFF. The CDR3 nucleotides are TGCAGTGCTTTTTATCCCGGGACAGGAGAAAAACTGTTTTTT.

This clonotype was counted a few times. V gene TRBV3-1 combines with J gene TRBJ2-5; 9 positions match TRBD2. The CDR3 covers 14 residues. After removal of 11 bases from V and 4 bases from J, the junction contained 11 bases not matched to a gene. Germline lookup yields CDR1 LGHDT and CDR2 YNNKEL (reference sequence). The CDR3, as DNA: TGTGCCTGGGGTCGTGCGGGAGGGTCAGAGACCCAGTACTTC. Protein sequence: CAWGRAGGSETQYF.

This clonotype showed up many times. The chain recombines TRBV20-1 with TRBJ2-3, with D maybe TRBD1 (7 bases). This CDR3 is 14 amino acids long. Per germline, CDR1 DFQATT and CDR2 SNEGSKA (reference sequence). V lost 7 bases, J lost 2 bases, and 16 bases lay in between. The CDR3 here is CSVIRGEITDTQYF. The CDR3 DNA follows: TGCAGTGTAATCAGGGGGGAAATCACAGATACGCAGTATTTT.

The rearrangement links TRBV28 to TRBJ2-3; unclear D gene. CDR1 is MDHEN and CDR2 is SYDVKM in the germline V gene. V lost 7 bases and J lost 0, with 17 bases in between. The CDR3 extends over 16 amino acids. The CDR3 DNA sequence: TGTGCCAGCATTATTAGGTTGCAGGAGAGCACAGATACGCAGTATTTT. This translates into CASIIRLQESTDTQYF.

This clonotype showed up just a few times. The J gene is TRBJ2-7, the V gene TRBV2; D call uncertain. The germline V gene has CDR1 SNHLY and CDR2 FYNNEI. CDR3 length: 16 amino acids. Deletions cut 4 bases from V and 3 bases from J, with 19 bases between. CDR3 DNA: TGTGCCAGCAGTGCCCTAAGCTTAACGAACCACTACGAGCAGTACTTC. The encoded protein is CASSALSLTNHYEQYF.

There are a few counts of this clonotype. This chain connects TRBV5-5 to TRBJ2-7; D is unclear. Germline-derived CDR1 and CDR2 are SGHKS and YYEKEE (reference sequence). There are 17 residues in the CDR3. With 3 bases removed from V and 2 bases from J, the gap between germline ends came to 21 bases. The CDR3 region is CASSSLPAVPLTYEQYF. The CDR3 DNA reads as TGTGCCAGCAGCTCCTTGCCGGCGGTGCCGTTAACCTACGAGCAGTACTTC.

This clonotype turned up a few times. The chain couples TRBV18 to TRBJ2-5; D call uncertain. The CDR3 is 16 residues long. The V end lost 5 bases, the J end lost 0 bases, and 16 bases lay between the germline ends. From germline, CDR1 is KGHSH and CDR2 LQKENI. The CDR3 is CASSSKLVLYQETQYF. In nucleotides, the CDR3 is TGTGCCAGCTCATCCAAACTCGTCCTGTACCAAGAGACCCAGTACTTC.

Only a few counts were recorded for this clonotype. The genes are TRBV10-3 and TRBJ2-7, with 9 bases matching TRBD1. The CDR3 has 14 amino acids. Per germline, CDR1 ENHRY and CDR2 SYGVKD. Losses at the gene ends were 4 bases for V and 4 bases for J; bases not matched to a gene: 5. CDR3 residues: CAISAGTGMYEQYF. In DNA form, the CDR3 reads TGTGCCATCAGTGCCGGGACAGGGATGTACGAGCAGTACTTC.